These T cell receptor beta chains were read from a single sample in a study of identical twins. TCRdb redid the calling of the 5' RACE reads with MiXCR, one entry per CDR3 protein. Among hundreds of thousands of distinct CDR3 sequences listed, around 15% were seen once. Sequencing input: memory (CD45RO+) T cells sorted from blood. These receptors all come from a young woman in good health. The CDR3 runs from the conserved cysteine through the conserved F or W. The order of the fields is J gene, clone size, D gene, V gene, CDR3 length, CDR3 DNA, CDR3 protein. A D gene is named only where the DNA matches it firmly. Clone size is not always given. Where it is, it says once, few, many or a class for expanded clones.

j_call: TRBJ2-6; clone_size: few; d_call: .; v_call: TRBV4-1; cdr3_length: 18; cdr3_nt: TGCGCCAGCAGCCAAGATTTCGGGCCTATCTCTGGGGCCAACGTCCTGACTTTC; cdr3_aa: CASSQDFGPISGANVLTF
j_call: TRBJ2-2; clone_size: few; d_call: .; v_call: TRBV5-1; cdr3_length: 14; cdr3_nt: TGCGCCAGCAGCTTCGGCGCAGGGTCCGGGGAGCTGTTTTTT; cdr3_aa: CASSFGAGSGELFF
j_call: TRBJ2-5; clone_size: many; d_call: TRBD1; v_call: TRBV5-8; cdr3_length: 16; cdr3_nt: TGTGCCAGCCGAAGCCAGGGGGCGGTTTATGGAGAGACCCAGTACTTC; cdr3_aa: CASRSQGAVYGETQYF
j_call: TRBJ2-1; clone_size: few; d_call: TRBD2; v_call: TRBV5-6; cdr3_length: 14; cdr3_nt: TGTGCCAGCAGCCGGGGACTAGGTGACGATGAGCAGTTCTTC; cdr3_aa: CASSRGLGDDEQFF
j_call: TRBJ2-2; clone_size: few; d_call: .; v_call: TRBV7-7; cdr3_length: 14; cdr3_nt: TGTGCCAGCAGCCGACCAGGGTACCCCGGGGAGCTGTTTTTT; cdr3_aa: CASSRPGYPGELFF
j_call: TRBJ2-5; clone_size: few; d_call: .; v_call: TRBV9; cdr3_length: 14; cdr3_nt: TGTGCCAGCAGCGTAGAAGGACACGGCGAGACCCAGTACTTC; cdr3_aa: CASSVEGHGETQYF
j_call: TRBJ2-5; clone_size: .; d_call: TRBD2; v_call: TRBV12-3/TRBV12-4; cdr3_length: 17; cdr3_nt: TGTGCCAGAGAGCCGGGACTAGCGGGGGGCCCTCTGGAGACCCAGTACTTC; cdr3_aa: CAREPGLAGGPLETQYF
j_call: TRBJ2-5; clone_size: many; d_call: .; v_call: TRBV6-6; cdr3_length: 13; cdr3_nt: TGTGCCAGCATCAAACGGGTAGGAGAGACCCAGTACTTC; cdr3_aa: CASIKRVGETQYF
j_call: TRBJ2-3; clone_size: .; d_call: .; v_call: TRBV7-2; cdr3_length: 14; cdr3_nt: TGTGCCAGCAGCTTAGGAGGGGGGGGAGATACGCAGTATTTT; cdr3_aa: CASSLGGGGDTQYF
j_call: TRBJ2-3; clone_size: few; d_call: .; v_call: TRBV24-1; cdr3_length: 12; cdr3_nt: TGTGCCACCAGTGATTCGTCCCATACGCAGTATTTT; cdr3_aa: CATSDSSHTQYF
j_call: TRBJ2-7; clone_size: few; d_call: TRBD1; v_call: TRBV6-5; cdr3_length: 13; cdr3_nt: TGTGCCAGCAGTTACAGTACGGGACAGCAGCAGTACTTC; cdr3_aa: CASSYSTGQQQYF
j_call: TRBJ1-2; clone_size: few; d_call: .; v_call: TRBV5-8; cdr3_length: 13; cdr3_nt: TGTGCCAGCAGCGTGGACAAACCCTATGGCTACACCTTC; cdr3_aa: CASSVDKPYGYTF
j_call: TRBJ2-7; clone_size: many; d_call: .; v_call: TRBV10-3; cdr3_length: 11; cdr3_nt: TGTGCCATCAGTGATAAATACGAGCAGTACTTC; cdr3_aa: CAISDKYEQYF
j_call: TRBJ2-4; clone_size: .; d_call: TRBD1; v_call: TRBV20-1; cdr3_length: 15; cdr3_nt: TGCAGTGCTCGCCCACAGGGGCTCGCCAAAAACATTCAGTACTTC; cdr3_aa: CSARPQGLAKNIQYF
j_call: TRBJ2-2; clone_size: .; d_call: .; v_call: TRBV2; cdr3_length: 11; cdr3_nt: TGTGCCAGCCGAGGAAACGGGGAGCTGTTTTTT; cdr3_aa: CASRGNGELFF
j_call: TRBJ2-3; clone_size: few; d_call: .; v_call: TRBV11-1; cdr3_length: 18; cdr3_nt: TGTGCCAGCAGCTTAGCAGGGGCGATTAATTGGTACACAGATACGCAGTATTTT; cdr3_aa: CASSLAGAINWYTDTQYF